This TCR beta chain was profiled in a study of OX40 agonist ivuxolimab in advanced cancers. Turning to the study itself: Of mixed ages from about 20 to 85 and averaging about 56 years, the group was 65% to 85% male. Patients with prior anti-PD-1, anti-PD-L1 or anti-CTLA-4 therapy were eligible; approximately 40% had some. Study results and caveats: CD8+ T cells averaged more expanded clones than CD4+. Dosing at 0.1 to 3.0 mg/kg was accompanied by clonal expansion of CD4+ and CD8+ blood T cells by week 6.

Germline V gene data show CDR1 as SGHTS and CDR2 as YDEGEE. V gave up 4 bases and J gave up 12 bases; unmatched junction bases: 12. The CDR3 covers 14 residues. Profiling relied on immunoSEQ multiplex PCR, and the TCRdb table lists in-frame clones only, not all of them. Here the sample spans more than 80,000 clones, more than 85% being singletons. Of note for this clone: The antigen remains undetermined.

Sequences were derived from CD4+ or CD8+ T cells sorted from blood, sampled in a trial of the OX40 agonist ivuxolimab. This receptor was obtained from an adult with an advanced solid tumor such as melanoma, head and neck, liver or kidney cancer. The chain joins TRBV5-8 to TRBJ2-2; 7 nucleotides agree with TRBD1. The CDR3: CASSASYRGGKLFF. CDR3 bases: TGTGCCAGCAGCGCAAGTTACAGGGGCGGCAAGCTGTTTTTT.